The next 4 T cell receptor beta chains were all read from a single sample in a study of radiotherapy plus CTLA-4 blockade in lung cancer. Repertoires were generated with immunoSEQ multiplex PCR, while TCRdb's copy carries only in-frame clones and drops some. Here the sample spans tens of thousands of clones, over 70% being singletons. The sample consisted of peripheral blood, taken from a patient treated with radiotherapy plus ipilimumab. All receptors derive from a human donor with non-small cell lung cancer who had a partial response to radiotherapy plus ipilimumab. Some clones in this sample may be carry-over from other donors' samples.

J is TRBJ2-7 and V is TRBV28; 8 nucleotides line up with TRBD1. The CDR3 covers 15 residues. Germline CDR1 MDHEN, CDR2 SYDVKM. With 3 bases clipped from V and 4 bases from J, the junction kept 8 bases outside the gene matches. The CDR3 sequence is CASSFAGQVGYEQYF. CDR3 DNA sequence: TGTGCCAGCAGTTTTGCGGGACAGGTAGGGTACGAGCAGTACTTC.

This clone was picked up one time. V gene TRBV28 combines with J gene TRBJ1-1; TRBD1 matches 7 bases. The CDR3 has 15 residues. Unmatched junction bases numbered 8, after V lost 6 bases and J lost 1 base. Germline CDR1 is MDHEN and CDR2 is SYDVKM. The CDR3 here is CASSRPRTGNTEAFF. CDR3 DNA: TGTGCCAGCAGCCGCCCCCGGACAGGGAACACTGAAGCTTTCTTT.

This clone counts as medium-sized (0.01 to 0.1%). This chain's CDR3 is CASTWTSGSTGELFF. In nucleotides, the CDR3 is TGTGCCAGTACTTGGACTAGCGGGAGCACCGGGGAGCTGTTTTTT. The chain links TRBV19 to TRBJ2-2; TRBD2 agrees at 13 bases. CDR1 LNHDA and CDR2 SQIVND come from the germline V gene (reference sequence). The CDR3 is made up of 15 amino acids. Germline trimming cut 7 bases from V and 4 bases from J; bases unmatched to any gene: 3.

The chain couples TRBV6-6 to TRBJ1-5; 7 nucleotides line up with TRBD1. Germline values: CDR1 MNHNY, CDR2 SVGAGI (reference sequence). This CDR3 comprises 12 residues. Losses at the gene ends were 6 bases for V and 7 bases for J; bases not matched to a gene: 3. CDR3 protein: CASSRQGQPQHF. The CDR3 DNA follows: TGTGCCAGCAGCAGACAGGGACAGCCCCAGCATTTT.